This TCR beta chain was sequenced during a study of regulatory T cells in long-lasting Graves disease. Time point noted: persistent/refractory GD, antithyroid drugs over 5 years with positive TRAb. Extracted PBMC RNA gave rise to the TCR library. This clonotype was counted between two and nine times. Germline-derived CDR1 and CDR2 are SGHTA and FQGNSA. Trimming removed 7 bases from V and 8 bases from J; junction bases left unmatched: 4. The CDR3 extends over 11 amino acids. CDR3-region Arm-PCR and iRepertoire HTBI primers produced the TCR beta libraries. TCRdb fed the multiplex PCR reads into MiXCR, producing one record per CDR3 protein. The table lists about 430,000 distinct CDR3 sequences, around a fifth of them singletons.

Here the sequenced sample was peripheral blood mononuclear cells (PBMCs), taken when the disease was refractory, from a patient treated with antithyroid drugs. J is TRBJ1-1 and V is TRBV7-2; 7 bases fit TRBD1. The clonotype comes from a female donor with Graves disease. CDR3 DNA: TGTGCCAGCAAGCGGGGACAGGAAGCTTTCTTT. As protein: CASKRGQEAFF.